These 2 T cell receptor beta chains were all obtained from the same sample, sequenced in a study of cytomegalovirus exposure and HLA in healthy donors (TCRdb year 2017). Library preparation used the immunoSEQ multiplex PCR assay. The table was pulled from immuneACCESS by TCRdb, which kept in-frame rearrangements only. Such tables lose some clones; where checked, under half of the loss comes from unresolved V genes, and the rest has no known cause. Counted in this sample were about 44,000 clones; 80% to 95% of them appeared once. The top ten hold approximately 2.1% of the sample. Sequencing was performed on PBMCs. The source is a woman aged 18-35 years in good health and CMV-seronegative.

As concerns this clone: The junction differs from germline at one of its ends, possibly a read error. This chain uses TRBV19 with TRBJ1-2, with TRBD1 matching 8 bases. The germline gives CDR1 LNHDA, CDR2 SQIVND (reference sequence). The length of the CDR3 is 11 residues. The CDR3 DNA reads as TGTGCCAGTAGTAACGACAGGGGAGTAGCCTTC. This translates into CASSNDRGVAF.

The chain recombines TRBV19 with TRBJ2-2, with TRBD2 matching over 14 bases. This CDR3 contains 16 residues. Germline V gene data show CDR1 as LNHDA and CDR2 as SQIVND (reference sequence). The junction had 7 bases not matched to a gene; V was cut back by 7 bases and J by 6 bases. CDR3 nucleotide sequence: TGTGCCAGTAACCCGGGACTAGCGGGAGTCGCCGGGGAGCTGTTTTTT. This sequence encodes CASNPGLAGVAGELFF. Filled out from reference TRBV19 and TRBJ2-2, the complete variable domain reads DGGITQSPKYLFRKEGQNVTLSCEQNLNHDAMYWYRQDPGQGLRLIYYSQIVNDFQKGDIAEGYSVSREKKESFPLTVTSAQKNPTAFYLCASNPGLAGVAGELFFGEGSRLTVL.